This T cell receptor beta chain was captured in a study of blood T cell repertoires in COVID-19. Study summary: PBMCs, B-cell-depleted T cells, or T cells were the source of the cDNA or gDNA that made up the material.

Seattle enrolled patients during active infection and tracked them longitudinally. Trimming removed 0 bases at V and 2 bases at J, with 5 bases between. The germline V gene encodes CDR1 KGHSH and CDR2 LQKENI. The CDR3 spans 15 residues. As handled by the study authors: Nucleated cell counts were estimated from reference gene primer amplification. TCRdb's table, derived via immunoSEQ multiplex PCR, lists solely in-frame clones and lacks some. The V and J calls and the clone size are those of that table, but D and trimming were determined from the DNA. The data hold about 390,000 clones, with around 87% observed a single time.

Material: peripheral blood. The clonotype comes from a woman aged 55 to 70 with COVID-19, enrolled during active disease. The chain combines TRBV18 with TRBJ2-6; a weak D match, TRBD2 (5 bases). CDR3 region: CASSPPGTGANVLTF. The CDR3 region has the DNA TGTGCCAGCTCACCACCCGGGACTGGGGCCAACGTCCTGACTTTC.